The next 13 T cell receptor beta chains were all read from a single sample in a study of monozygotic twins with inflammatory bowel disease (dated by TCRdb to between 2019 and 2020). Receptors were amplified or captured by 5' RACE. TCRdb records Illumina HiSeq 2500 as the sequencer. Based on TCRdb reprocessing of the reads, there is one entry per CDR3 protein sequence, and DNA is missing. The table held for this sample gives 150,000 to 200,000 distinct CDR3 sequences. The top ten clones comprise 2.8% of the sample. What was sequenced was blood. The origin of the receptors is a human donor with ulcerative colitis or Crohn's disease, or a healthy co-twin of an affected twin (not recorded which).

CDR3 in amino acids: CASSPMEDFDWFTGELFF. The V call is TRBV11-2, the J call TRBJ2-2; there is no DNA to check the TCRdb D call of TRBD2. CDR3 length equals 18 residues. Looked up from germline, CDR1 is SGHAT and CDR2 is FQNNGV.

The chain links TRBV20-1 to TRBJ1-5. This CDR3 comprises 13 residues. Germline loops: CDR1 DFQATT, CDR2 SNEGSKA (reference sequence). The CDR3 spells CSAREGYNQPQHF.

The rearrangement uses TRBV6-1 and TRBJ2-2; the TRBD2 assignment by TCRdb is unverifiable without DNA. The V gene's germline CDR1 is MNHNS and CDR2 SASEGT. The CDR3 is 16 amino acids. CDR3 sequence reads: CASSERGRAATGELFF.

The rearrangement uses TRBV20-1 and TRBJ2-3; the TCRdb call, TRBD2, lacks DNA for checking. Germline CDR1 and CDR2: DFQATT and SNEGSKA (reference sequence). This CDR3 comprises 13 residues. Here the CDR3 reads CSAPGRGRDTQYF.

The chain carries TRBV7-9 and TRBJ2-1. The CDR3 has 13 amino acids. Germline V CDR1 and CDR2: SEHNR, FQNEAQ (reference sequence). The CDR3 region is CASSLETGNEQFF.

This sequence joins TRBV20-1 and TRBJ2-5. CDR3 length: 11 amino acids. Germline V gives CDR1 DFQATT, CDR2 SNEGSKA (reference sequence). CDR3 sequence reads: CSASPLGTQYF.

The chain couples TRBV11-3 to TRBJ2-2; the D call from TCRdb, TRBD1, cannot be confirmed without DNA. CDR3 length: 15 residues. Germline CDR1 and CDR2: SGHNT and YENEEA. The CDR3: CASSLGRVNTGELFF.

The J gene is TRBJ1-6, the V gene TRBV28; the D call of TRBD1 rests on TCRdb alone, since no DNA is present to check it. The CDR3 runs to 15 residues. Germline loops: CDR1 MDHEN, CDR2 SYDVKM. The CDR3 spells CASSLMTGPNSPLHF.

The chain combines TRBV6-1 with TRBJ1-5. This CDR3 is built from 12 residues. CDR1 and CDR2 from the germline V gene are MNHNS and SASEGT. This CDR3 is CASRDNNQPQHF.

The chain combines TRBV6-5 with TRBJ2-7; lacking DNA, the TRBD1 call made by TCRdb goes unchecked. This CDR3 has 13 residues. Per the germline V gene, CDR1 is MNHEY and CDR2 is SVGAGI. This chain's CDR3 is CASRWTAGNEQYF.

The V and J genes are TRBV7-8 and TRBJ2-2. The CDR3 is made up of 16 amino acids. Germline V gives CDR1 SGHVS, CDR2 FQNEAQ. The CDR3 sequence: CASSFPDFQNTGELFF.

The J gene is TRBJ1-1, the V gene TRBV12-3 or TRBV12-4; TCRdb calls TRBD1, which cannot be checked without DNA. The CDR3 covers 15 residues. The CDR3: CASTPAGEGNTEAFF.

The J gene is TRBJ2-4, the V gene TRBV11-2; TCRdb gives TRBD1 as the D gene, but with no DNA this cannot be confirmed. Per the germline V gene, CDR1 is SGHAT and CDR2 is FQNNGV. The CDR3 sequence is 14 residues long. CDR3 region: CASSSSGTVNIQYF.